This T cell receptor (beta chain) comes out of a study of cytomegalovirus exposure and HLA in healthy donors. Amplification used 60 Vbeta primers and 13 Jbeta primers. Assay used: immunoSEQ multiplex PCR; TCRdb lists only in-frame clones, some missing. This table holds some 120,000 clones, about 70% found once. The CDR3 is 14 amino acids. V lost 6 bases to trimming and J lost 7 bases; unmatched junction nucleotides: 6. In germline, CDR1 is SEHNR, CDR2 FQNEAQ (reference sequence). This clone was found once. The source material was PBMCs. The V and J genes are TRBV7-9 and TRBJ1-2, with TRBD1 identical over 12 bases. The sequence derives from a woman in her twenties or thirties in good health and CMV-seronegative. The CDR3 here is CASREGQGAAGYTF. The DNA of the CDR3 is TGTGCCAGCAGGGAGGGACAGGGGGCGGCTGGCTACACCTTC.